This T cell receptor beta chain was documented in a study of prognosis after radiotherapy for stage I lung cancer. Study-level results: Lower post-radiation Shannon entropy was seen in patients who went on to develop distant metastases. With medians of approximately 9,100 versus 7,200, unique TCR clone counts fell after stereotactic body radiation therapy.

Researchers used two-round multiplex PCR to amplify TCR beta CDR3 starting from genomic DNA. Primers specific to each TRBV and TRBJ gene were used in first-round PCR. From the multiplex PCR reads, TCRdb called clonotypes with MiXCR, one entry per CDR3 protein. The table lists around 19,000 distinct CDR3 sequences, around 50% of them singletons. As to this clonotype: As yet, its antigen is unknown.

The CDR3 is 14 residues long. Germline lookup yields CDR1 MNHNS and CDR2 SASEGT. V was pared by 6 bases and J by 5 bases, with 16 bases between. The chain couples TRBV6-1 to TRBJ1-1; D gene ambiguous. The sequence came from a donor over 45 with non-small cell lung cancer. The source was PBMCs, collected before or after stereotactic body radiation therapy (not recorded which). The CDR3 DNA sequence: TGTGCCAGCAGATCACCAGGTAAAGCAACTGAAGCTTTCTTT. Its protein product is CASRSPGKATEAFF.